This T cell receptor beta chain appears in the sequencing data of a study of shared clonotypes between healthy human individuals. TCRdb keeps only in-frame clones here, not all; method: immunoSEQ multiplex PCR. The sample consists of 2 million to 2.5 million clones, over 85% of them appearing once. CDR1 SEHNR and CDR2 FQNEAQ come from the germline V gene (reference sequence). The CDR3 spans 14 residues. Trimming shortened V by 5 bases and J by 8 bases, and 15 bases separated the two germline ends. The specimen was naive CD4+ T cells from PBMCs. Subset defined: CD45RA+ positively selected. The sequence was collected from a man younger than 35 in good health. Some clones in this sample may be carry-over from other donors' samples. This chain uses TRBV7-9 with TRBJ2-2; no clear D gene. For the CDR3, the DNA is TGTGCCAGCAGCCCAACCTGGATTACAGGGGAGCTGTTTTTT. As protein: CASSPTWITGELFF.